The rows below give T cell receptor beta chains drawn from one sample of a study of blood T cells in healthy people across ages. Each CDR3 protein gets one entry after TCRdb re-called the 5' RACE reads with MiXCR. Here the sample spans hundreds of thousands of distinct CDR3 sequences, more than 25% being singletons. The specimen was blood. Receptors originate from a woman over 75 in good health. CDR3s include the opening cysteine and the closing phenylalanine or tryptophan. A D gene is named only where the DNA matches it firmly. Clone size, where shown, is once, few, many, or a class for clones that have expanded.

j_gene: TRBJ1-4; v_gene: TRBV7-9; d_gene: .; abundance: .; CDR3nt: TGTGCCAGCAGCTTAGCTCCGGGGCGGGCTAATGAAAAACTGTTTTTT; CDR3aa: CASSLAPGRANEKLFF
j_gene: TRBJ1-2; v_gene: TRBV3-1; d_gene: .; abundance: few; CDR3nt: TGTGCCAGCAGCCAAGAACCGGGTCCTAACTATGGCTACACCTTC; CDR3aa: CASSQEPGPNYGYTF
j_gene: TRBJ2-7; v_gene: TRBV30; d_gene: .; abundance: many; CDR3nt: TGTGCCTGGAGTGCGGGTACCTCCTACGAGCAGTACTTC; CDR3aa: CAWSAGTSYEQYF
j_gene: TRBJ2-5; v_gene: TRBV12-3/TRBV12-4; d_gene: .; abundance: many; CDR3nt: TGTGCCAGCAGTTTTAACCGGGGGGCGGGGGAGACCCAGTACTTC; CDR3aa: CASSFNRGAGETQYF
j_gene: TRBJ1-2; v_gene: TRBV20-1; d_gene: .; abundance: many; CDR3nt: TGCAGTGCTAGAGATACGGAAGGTGTCTATGGCTACACCTTC; CDR3aa: CSARDTEGVYGYTF
j_gene: TRBJ2-1; v_gene: TRBV5-1; d_gene: .; abundance: many; CDR3nt: TGCGCCAGCAGCTTGGGGGGGACTGGGGTCAATGAGCAGTTCTTC; CDR3aa: CASSLGGTGVNEQFF
j_gene: TRBJ1-3; v_gene: TRBV19; d_gene: TRBD1; abundance: few; CDR3nt: TGTGCCAGTTTAGCGACAGGGCACGCTGGAAACACCATATATTTT; CDR3aa: CASLATGHAGNTIYF
j_gene: TRBJ2-1; v_gene: TRBV24-1; d_gene: .; abundance: many; CDR3nt: TGTGCCACTAGGTCCGCGGGTGAGCAGTTCTTC; CDR3aa: CATRSAGEQFF
j_gene: TRBJ2-3; v_gene: TRBV29-1; d_gene: TRBD1; abundance: many; CDR3nt: TGCAGCGTTCACAGGGGGAGAGATACGCAGTATTTT; CDR3aa: CSVHRGRDTQYF
j_gene: TRBJ2-3; v_gene: TRBV9; d_gene: .; abundance: few; CDR3nt: TGTGCCAGCTCCAGGGCGGGTTCTGGAGATACGCAGTATTTT; CDR3aa: CASSRAGSGDTQYF
j_gene: TRBJ2-5; v_gene: TRBV4-2; d_gene: TRBD2; abundance: many; CDR3nt: TGTGCCTCGGGGGGGCCGGGGGAGACCCAGTACTTC; CDR3aa: CASGGPGETQYF
j_gene: TRBJ2-1; v_gene: TRBV7-2; d_gene: TRBD1; abundance: many; CDR3nt: TGTGCCAGCAGCGTAGGGGACAGGGACTATAGTGAGCAGTTCTTC; CDR3aa: CASSVGDRDYSEQFF
j_gene: TRBJ2-5; v_gene: TRBV7-2; d_gene: .; abundance: many; CDR3nt: TGTGCCAGCAGCTTTCCGATCACGACCCAGTACTTC; CDR3aa: CASSFPITTQYF
j_gene: TRBJ2-5; v_gene: TRBV5-4; d_gene: TRBD1; abundance: many; CDR3nt: TGTGCCAGCAGCCCCGGGACAGACAGTGTAGAGACCCAGTACTTC; CDR3aa: CASSPGTDSVETQYF
j_gene: TRBJ2-7; v_gene: TRBV5-6; d_gene: .; abundance: many; CDR3nt: TGTGCCAGCAGCTTGGCAGGATTTACCTACGAGCAGTACTTC; CDR3aa: CASSLAGFTYEQYF
j_gene: TRBJ2-7; v_gene: TRBV29-1; d_gene: TRBD1; abundance: .; CDR3nt: TGCAGCGTTCCCGGGACAGGGCACCCAGGAGGCGAGCAGTACTTC; CDR3aa: CSVPGTGHPGGEQYF
j_gene: TRBJ2-7; v_gene: TRBV20-1; d_gene: TRBD2; abundance: many; CDR3nt: TGCAGTGCTAGAGAGACGACTAGCGGGGGGTCCTACGAGCAGTACTTC; CDR3aa: CSARETTSGGSYEQYF
j_gene: TRBJ2-2; v_gene: TRBV20-1; d_gene: .; abundance: .; CDR3nt: TGCAGTGCACCGTCGACCGCCGTTGGCACCGGGGAGCTGTTTTTT; CDR3aa: CSAPSTAVGTGELFF
j_gene: TRBJ2-1; v_gene: TRBV5-1; d_gene: TRBD1; abundance: many; CDR3nt: TGCGCCAGCAGCTTGACAGGGGTTGGGTCCTACAATGAGCAGTTCTTC; CDR3aa: CASSLTGVGSYNEQFF
j_gene: TRBJ2-1; v_gene: TRBV18; d_gene: TRBD1; abundance: many; CDR3nt: TGTGCCAGCTCACCACCTGGTACAGGGGTGAGGAATGAGCAGTTCTTC; CDR3aa: CASSPPGTGVRNEQFF
j_gene: TRBJ2-4; v_gene: TRBV4-2; d_gene: TRBD2; abundance: many; CDR3nt: TGTGCCAGCAGCCGGGGGACTACCGGAATAGCCAAAAACATTCAGTACTTC; CDR3aa: CASSRGTTGIAKNIQYF
j_gene: TRBJ2-1; v_gene: TRBV5-1; d_gene: TRBD1; abundance: .; CDR3nt: TGCGCCAGCAGCTCGGGGGACAGGGATACCAATGAGCAGTTCTTC; CDR3aa: CASSSGDRDTNEQFF
j_gene: TRBJ1-1; v_gene: TRBV29-1; d_gene: .; abundance: few; CDR3nt: TGCAGCGTTGATTACCTGAACACTGAAGCTTTCTTT; CDR3aa: CSVDYLNTEAFF
j_gene: TRBJ2-3; v_gene: TRBV6-2/TRBV6-3; d_gene: .; abundance: .; CDR3nt: TGTGCCACCGGAAAATACGGCGGGGTCCAAGGGACAGATACGCAGTATTTT; CDR3aa: CATGKYGGVQGTDTQYF
j_gene: TRBJ1-2; v_gene: TRBV4-1; d_gene: TRBD1; abundance: many; CDR3nt: TGCGCCAGCAGTCGACGGGACAGTGGAGGAACTAACTATGGCTACACCTTC; CDR3aa: CASSRRDSGGTNYGYTF
j_gene: TRBJ2-1; v_gene: TRBV2; d_gene: TRBD2; abundance: .; CDR3nt: TGTGCCAGCAGATATGGACTAGCGGCCTACAATGAGCAGTTCTTC; CDR3aa: CASRYGLAAYNEQFF
j_gene: TRBJ2-3; v_gene: TRBV7-9; d_gene: .; abundance: .; CDR3nt: TGTGCCAGCAGCTTAGGAAACAGGCCGTTGTCGGCAGATACGCAGTATTTT; CDR3aa: CASSLGNRPLSADTQYF
j_gene: TRBJ1-2; v_gene: TRBV20-1; d_gene: .; abundance: .; CDR3nt: TGCAGTGCTAGTGGCGGGGGCTCCGGCTATGGCTACACCTTC; CDR3aa: CSASGGGSGYGYTF
j_gene: TRBJ2-1; v_gene: TRBV20-1; d_gene: TRBD2; abundance: few; CDR3nt: TGCAGTGCTAGTCGCCGGGGGGGGGCGGACAATGAGCAGTTCTTC; CDR3aa: CSASRRGGADNEQFF
j_gene: TRBJ2-3; v_gene: TRBV19; d_gene: TRBD2; abundance: .; CDR3nt: TGTGCCAGTAGCCCAACTAGCGGGGTTTACGGGGATACGCAGTATTTT; CDR3aa: CASSPTSGVYGDTQYF
j_gene: TRBJ2-5; v_gene: TRBV20-1; d_gene: TRBD2; abundance: .; CDR3nt: TGCAGTGCTAGAGGGGTAGCGGGGTTTATGGAGACCCAGTACTTC; CDR3aa: CSARGVAGFMETQYF
j_gene: TRBJ2-2; v_gene: TRBV5-1; d_gene: .; abundance: .; CDR3nt: TGCGCCAGCAGCTTTCTGCCTAAGGGGGCCGGGGAGCTGTTTTTT; CDR3aa: CASSFLPKGAGELFF
j_gene: TRBJ1-1; v_gene: TRBV7-8; d_gene: .; abundance: .; CDR3nt: TGTGCCAGCAGCCCCTTGGCGGGGGGAGGCACTGAAGCTTTCTTT; CDR3aa: CASSPLAGGGTEAFF
j_gene: TRBJ1-1; v_gene: TRBV18; d_gene: TRBD1; abundance: .; CDR3nt: TGTGCCAGCTCACCCTGGACAGGGGGCACTGAAGCTTTCTTT; CDR3aa: CASSPWTGGTEAFF
j_gene: TRBJ2-7; v_gene: TRBV11-2; d_gene: .; abundance: few; CDR3nt: TGTGCCAGCAGGGAGGGGGCAGAGCCGGCCTACGAGCAGTACTTC; CDR3aa: CASREGAEPAYEQYF
j_gene: TRBJ1-3; v_gene: TRBV7-2; d_gene: .; abundance: .; CDR3nt: TGTGCCAGCAGCTTAAGCTCTGGAAACACCATATATTTT; CDR3aa: CASSLSSGNTIYF
j_gene: TRBJ1-5; v_gene: TRBV6-5; d_gene: TRBD1; abundance: .; CDR3nt: TGTGCCAGCAGTCGTACAGGGGGCGGAAGCAATCAGCCCCAGCATTTT; CDR3aa: CASSRTGGGSNQPQHF
j_gene: TRBJ2-2; v_gene: TRBV7-8; d_gene: .; abundance: .; CDR3nt: TGTGCCAGCAGCGTTTCCAGGGTATCCGGGGAGCTGTTTTTT; CDR3aa: CASSVSRVSGELFF
j_gene: TRBJ2-3; v_gene: TRBV12-3/TRBV12-4; d_gene: .; abundance: .; CDR3nt: TGTGCCAGCAGTTTCGGCAGAGTGAGCGCAGATGTGGAATATTTT; CDR3aa: CASSFGRVSADVEYF
j_gene: TRBJ2-3; v_gene: TRBV27; d_gene: .; abundance: many; CDR3nt: TGTGCCAGCAGTCGCTCCGGGACAAGGGATACGCAGTATTTT; CDR3aa: CASSRSGTRDTQYF
j_gene: TRBJ2-5; v_gene: TRBV3-1; d_gene: .; abundance: .; CDR3nt: TGTGCCAACAGCCAAGATGGCTGGCAAGAGACCCAGTACTTC; CDR3aa: CANSQDGWQETQYF
j_gene: TRBJ2-3; v_gene: TRBV30; d_gene: TRBD1; abundance: .; CDR3nt: TGTGCCTGGAGTCGGAAGGGGGCGGAAGATACGCAGTATTTT; CDR3aa: CAWSRKGAEDTQYF
j_gene: TRBJ2-5; v_gene: TRBV5-4; d_gene: .; abundance: .; CDR3nt: TGTGCCAGCAGCTGGGTGTCAGGCCAAGAGACCCAGTACTTC; CDR3aa: CASSWVSGQETQYF
j_gene: TRBJ2-1; v_gene: TRBV7-9; d_gene: .; abundance: .; CDR3nt: TGTGCCAGCAGCCGCCCGGGGAGGGGGGAATACTATGAGCAGTTCTTC; CDR3aa: CASSRPGRGEYYEQFF
j_gene: TRBJ2-5; v_gene: TRBV14; d_gene: .; abundance: many; CDR3nt: TGTGCCAGCAGCGTCGGGAGATCCGGGCTAGAGACCCAGTACTTC; CDR3aa: CASSVGRSGLETQYF
j_gene: TRBJ2-1; v_gene: TRBV5-5; d_gene: .; abundance: many; CDR3nt: TGTGCCAGCAGCCCTGGTTCGGGCTCCTACAATGAGCAGTTCTTC; CDR3aa: CASSPGSGSYNEQFF
j_gene: TRBJ2-1; v_gene: TRBV7-2; d_gene: .; abundance: .; CDR3nt: TGTGCCAGCAGCTTACTCTTATCAAGGAGCTCCTACAATGAGCAGTTCTTC; CDR3aa: CASSLLLSRSSYNEQFF
j_gene: TRBJ1-1; v_gene: TRBV5-6; d_gene: .; abundance: few; CDR3nt: TGTGCCAGCAGCTGGAGGGCCAGGAACACTGAAGCTTTCTTT; CDR3aa: CASSWRARNTEAFF